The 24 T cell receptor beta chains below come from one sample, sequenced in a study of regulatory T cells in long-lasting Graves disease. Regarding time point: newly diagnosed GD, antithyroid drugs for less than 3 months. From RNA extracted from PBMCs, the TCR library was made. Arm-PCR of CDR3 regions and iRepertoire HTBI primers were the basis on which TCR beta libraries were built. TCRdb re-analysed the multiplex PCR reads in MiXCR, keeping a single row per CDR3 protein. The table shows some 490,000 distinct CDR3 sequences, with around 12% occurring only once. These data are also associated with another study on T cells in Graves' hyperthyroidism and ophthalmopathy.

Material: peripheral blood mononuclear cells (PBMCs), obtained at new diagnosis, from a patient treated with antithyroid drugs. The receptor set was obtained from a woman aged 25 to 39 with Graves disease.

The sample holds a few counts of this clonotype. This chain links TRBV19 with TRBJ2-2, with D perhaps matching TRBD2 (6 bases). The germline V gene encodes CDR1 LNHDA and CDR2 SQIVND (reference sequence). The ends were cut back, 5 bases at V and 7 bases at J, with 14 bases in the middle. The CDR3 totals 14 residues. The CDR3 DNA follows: TGTGCCAGTAGTCCCGGTGGAGGGTTCGGGGAGCTGTTTTTT. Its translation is CASSPGGGFGELFF.

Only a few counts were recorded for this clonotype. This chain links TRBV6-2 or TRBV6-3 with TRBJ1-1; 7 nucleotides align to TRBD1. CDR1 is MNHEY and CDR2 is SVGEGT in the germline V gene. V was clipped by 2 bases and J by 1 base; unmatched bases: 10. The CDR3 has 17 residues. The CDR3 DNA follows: TGTGCCAGCAGTTACGGTAGCAGGGGGAATGGGAACACTGAAGCTTTCTTT. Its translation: CASSYGSRGNGNTEAFF.

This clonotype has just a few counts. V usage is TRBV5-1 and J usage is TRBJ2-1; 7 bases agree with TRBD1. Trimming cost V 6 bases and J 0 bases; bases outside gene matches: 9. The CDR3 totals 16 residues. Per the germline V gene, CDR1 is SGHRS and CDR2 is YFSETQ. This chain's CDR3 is CASIQNPGGSYNEQFF. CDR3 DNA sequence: TGCGCCAGCATTCAGAACCCAGGGGGCTCCTACAATGAGCAGTTCTTC.

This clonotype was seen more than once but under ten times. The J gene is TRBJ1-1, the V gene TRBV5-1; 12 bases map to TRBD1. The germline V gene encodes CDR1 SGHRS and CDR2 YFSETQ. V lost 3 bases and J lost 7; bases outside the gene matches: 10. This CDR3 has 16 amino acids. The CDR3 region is CASSSSRDRGRNEAFF. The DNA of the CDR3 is TGCGCCAGCAGCTCCTCGAGGGACAGGGGGCGGAATGAAGCTTTCTTT. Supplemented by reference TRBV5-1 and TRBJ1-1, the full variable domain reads KAGVTQTPRYLIKTRGQQVTLSCSPISGHRSVSWYQQTPGQGLQFLFEYFSETQRNKGNFPGRFSGRQFSNSRSEMNVSTLELGDSALYLCASSSSRDRGRNEAFFGQGTRLTVV.

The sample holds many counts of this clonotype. CDR3 residues: CASTLPRAGNEKLFF. CDR3 bases: TGTGCCAGCACCCTTCCGCGGGCAGGCAATGAAAAACTGTTTTTT. V gene TRBV5-5 combines with J gene TRBJ1-4; no clear D. Germline V gene data show CDR1 as SGHKS and CDR2 as YYEKEE (reference sequence). This CDR3 is 15 amino acids long. The V end lost 6 bases, the J end lost 5 bases, and 17 bases lay between the germline ends. Full variable domain (remainder filled in from reference TRBV5-5 and TRBJ1-4): DAGVTQSPTHLIKTRGQQVTLRCSPISGHKSVSWYQQVLGQGPQFIFQYYEKEERGRGNFPDRFSARQFPNYSSELNVNALLLGDSALYLCASTLPRAGNEKLFFGSGTQLSVL.

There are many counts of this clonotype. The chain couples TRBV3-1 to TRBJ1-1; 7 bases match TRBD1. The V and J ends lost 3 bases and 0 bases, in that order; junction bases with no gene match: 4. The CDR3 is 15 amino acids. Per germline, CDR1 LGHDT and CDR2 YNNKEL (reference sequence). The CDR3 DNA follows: TGTGCCAGCAGCCAGCCGGGACAGCTGAACACTGAAGCTTTCTTT. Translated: CASSQPGQLNTEAFF.

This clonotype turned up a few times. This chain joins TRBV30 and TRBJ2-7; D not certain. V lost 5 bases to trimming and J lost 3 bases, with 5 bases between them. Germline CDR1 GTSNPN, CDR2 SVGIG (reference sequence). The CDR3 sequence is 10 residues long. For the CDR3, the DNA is TGTGCCTGGTTGAACTACGAGCAGTACTTC. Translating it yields CAWLNYEQYF.

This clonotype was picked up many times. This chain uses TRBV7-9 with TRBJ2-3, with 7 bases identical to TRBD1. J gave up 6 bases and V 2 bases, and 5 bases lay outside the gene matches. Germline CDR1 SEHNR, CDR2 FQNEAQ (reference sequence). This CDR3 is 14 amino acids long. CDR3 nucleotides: TGTGCCAGCAGCTTACTGACAGGGCGGGATACGCAGTATTTT. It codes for CASSLLTGRDTQYF.

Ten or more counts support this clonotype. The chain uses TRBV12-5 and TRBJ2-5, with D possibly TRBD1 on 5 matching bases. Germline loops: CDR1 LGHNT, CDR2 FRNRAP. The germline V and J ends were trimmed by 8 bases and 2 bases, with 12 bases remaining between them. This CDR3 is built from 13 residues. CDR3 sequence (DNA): TGTGCTAGTAAGCAGGGTTTTCAAGAGACCCAGTACTTC. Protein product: CASKQGFQETQYF.

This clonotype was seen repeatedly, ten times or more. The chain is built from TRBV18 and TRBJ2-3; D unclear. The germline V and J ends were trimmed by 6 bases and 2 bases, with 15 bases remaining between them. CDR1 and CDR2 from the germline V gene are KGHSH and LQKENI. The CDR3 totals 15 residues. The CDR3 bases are TGTGCCAGCTCCACTACCCCCGGGCTCACAGATACGCAGTATTTT. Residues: CASSTTPGLTDTQYF.

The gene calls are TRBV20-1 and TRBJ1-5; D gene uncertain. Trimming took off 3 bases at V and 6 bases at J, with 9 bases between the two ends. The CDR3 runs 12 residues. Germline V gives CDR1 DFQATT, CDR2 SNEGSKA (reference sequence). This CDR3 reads CSASEGSQPQHF. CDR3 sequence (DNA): TGCAGTGCTAGCGAAGGATCTCAGCCCCAGCATTTT.

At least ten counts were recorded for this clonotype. CDR3 region: CSVRDGYYNEQFF. CDR3 coding DNA: TGCAGCGTCCGGGACGGCTACTACAATGAGCAGTTCTTC. This chain uses TRBV29-1 with TRBJ2-1, with D tentatively TRBD1 or TRBD2 (5 bases each). The V gene's germline CDR1 is SQVTM and CDR2 ANQGSEA. Between the trimmed V and J ends, which lost 6 bases and 3 bases, there was a span of 12 bases. This CDR3 region has 13 residues.

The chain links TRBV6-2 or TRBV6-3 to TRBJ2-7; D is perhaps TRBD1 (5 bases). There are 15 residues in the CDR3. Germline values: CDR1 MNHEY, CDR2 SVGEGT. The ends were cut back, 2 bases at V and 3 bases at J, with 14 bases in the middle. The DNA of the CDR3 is TGTGCCAGCAGTTACACAGGTTTTGGGGTCTACGAGCAGTACTTC. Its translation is CASSYTGFGVYEQYF.

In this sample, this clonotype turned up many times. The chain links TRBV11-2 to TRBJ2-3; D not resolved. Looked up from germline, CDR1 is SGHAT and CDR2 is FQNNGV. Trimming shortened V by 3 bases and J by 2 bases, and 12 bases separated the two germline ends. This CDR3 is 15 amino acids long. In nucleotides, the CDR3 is TGTGCCAGCAGCTTGGCGGCGCGGTTCACAGATACGCAGTATTTT. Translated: CASSLAARFTDTQYF.

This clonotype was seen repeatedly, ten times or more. The chain's CDR3 is CASTYYDGISYEQYF. CDR3 coding DNA: TGTGCCAGCACCTACTACGACGGAATCTCCTACGAGCAGTACTTC. The chain couples TRBV28 to TRBJ2-7; D is undetermined. The V gene lost 7 bases and the J gene lost 0 bases, with 16 bases spanning the gap. CDR1 is MDHEN, CDR2 SYDVKM, per germline. This CDR3 is 15 amino acids long.

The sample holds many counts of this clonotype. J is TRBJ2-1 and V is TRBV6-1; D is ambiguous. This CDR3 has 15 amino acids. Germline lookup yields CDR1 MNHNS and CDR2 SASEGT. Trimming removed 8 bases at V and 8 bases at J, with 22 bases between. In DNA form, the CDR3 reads TGTGCCAGCCGGCTGTCAGAGCGTCGTGGGTATGAGCAGTTCTTC. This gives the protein CASRLSERRGYEQFF.

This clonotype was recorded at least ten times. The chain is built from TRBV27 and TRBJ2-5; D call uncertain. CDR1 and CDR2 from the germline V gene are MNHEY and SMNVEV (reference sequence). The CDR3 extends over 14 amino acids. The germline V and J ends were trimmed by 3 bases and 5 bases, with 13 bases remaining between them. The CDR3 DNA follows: TGTGCCAGCAGTTTTCGTAACAGTTACGAGACCCAGTACTTC. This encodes CASSFRNSYETQYF.

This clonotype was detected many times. CDR3 amino acids: CASSLPGQGAFGRPTEAFF. The CDR3 DNA reads TGTGCCAGCAGTTTACCGGGACAGGGGGCTTTCGGTAGGCCAACTGAAGCTTTCTTT. The chain recombines TRBV12-3 or TRBV12-4 with TRBJ1-1, with 12 positions matching TRBD1. CDR3 length: 19 residues. V dropped 2 bases and J dropped 5; count of bases not matched to a gene: 15.

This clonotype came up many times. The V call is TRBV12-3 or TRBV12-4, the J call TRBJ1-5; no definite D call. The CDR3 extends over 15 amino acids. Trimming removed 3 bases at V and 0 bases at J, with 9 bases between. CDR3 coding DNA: TGTGCCAGCAGTTTCGCGGTCGGTAGCAATCAGCCCCAGCATTTT. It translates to CASSFAVGSNQPQHF.

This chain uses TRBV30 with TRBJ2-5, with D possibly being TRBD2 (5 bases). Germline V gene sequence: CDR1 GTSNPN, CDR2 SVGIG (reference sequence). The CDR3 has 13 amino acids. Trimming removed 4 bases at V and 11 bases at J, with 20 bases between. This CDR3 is CAWNLGPQEAQYF. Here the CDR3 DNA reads TGTGCCTGGAACCTCGGGCCTCAGGAGGCGCAGTACTTC. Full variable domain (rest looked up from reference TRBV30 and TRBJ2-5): SQTIHQWPATLVQPVGSPLSLECTVEGTSNPNLYWYRQAAGRGLQLLFYSVGIGQISSEVPQNLSASRPQDRQFILSSKKLLLSDSGFYLCAWNLGPQEAQYFGPGTRLLVL.

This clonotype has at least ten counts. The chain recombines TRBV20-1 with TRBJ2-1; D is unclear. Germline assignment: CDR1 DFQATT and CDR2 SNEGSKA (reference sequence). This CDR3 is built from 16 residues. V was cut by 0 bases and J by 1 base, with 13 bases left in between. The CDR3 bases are TGCAGTGCTAGAGATCGTAGAGATCTTTCCTACAATGAGCAGTTCTTC. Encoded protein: CSARDRRDLSYNEQFF.

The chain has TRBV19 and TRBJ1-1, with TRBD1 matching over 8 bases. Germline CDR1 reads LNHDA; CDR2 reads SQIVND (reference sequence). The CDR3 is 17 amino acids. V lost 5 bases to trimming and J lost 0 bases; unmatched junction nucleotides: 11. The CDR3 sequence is CASSPWTGRGMNTEAFF. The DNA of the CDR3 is TGTGCCAGTAGTCCCTGGACAGGGCGCGGTATGAACACTGAAGCTTTCTTT.

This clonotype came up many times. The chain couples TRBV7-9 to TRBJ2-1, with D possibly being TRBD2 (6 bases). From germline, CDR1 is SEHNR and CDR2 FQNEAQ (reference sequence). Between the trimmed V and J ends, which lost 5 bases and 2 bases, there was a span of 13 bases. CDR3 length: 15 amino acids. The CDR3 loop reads CASSPPGGPYNEQFF. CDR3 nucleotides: TGTGCCAGCAGCCCCCCCGGAGGGCCCTACAATGAGCAGTTCTTC. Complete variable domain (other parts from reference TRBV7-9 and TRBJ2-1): DTGVSQNPRHKITKRGQNVTFRCDPISEHNRLYWYRQTLGQGPEFLTYFQNEAQLEKSRLLSDRFSAERPKGSFSTLEIQRTEQGDSAMYLCASSPPGGPYNEQFFGPGTRLTVL.

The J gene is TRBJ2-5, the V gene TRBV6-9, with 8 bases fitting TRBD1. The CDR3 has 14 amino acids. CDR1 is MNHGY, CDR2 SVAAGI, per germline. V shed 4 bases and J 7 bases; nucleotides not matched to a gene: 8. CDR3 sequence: CASSFGTGGGTQYF. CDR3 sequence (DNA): TGTGCCAGCAGTTTTGGGACAGGCGGAGGGACCCAGTACTTC.